What follows are 2 T cell receptor beta chains derived from one specimen sequenced in a study of cytomegalovirus exposure and HLA in healthy donors. Profiling relied on immunoSEQ multiplex PCR, and the TCRdb table lists in-frame clones only, not all of them. The top ten hold 2.1% of the sample, which has 150,000 or so clones, just over 85% seen once. Sequences were obtained from PBMCs. These receptors originate from a human donor in good health.

The V call is TRBV5-6, the J call TRBJ1-2, with TRBD1 identical over 12 bases. Unmatched junction bases numbered 16, after V lost 5 bases and J lost 8 bases. Germline values: CDR1 SGHDT, CDR2 YYEEEE. The CDR3 is made up of 17 amino acids. This chain's CDR3 is CASSFTSGQGALGGYTF. CDR3 bases: TGTGCCAGCAGTTTCACATCGGGACAGGGGGCCTTGGGCGGCTACACCTTC.

The V gene is TRBV5-1, the J gene TRBJ1-2; no firm D call. Germline CDR1 and CDR2: SGHRS and YFSETQ. Trimming pared 0 bases from V and 4 bases from J, leaving 13 bases between. The CDR3 contains 15 residues. CDR3 bases: TGCGCCAGCAGCTTGGATGGCCGACTTTCCTATGGCTACACCTTC. Translating it yields CASSLDGRLSYGYTF.